What follows are 5 T cell receptor beta chains derived from one specimen sequenced in a study of cytomegalovirus exposure and HLA in healthy donors. PCR involved 60 Vbeta and 13 Jbeta primers. Libraries were prepared by immunoSEQ multiplex PCR; TCRdb keeps only in-frame clonotypes and omits some of them. Of 130,000 or so clones listed, roughly 66% are singletons. Sample: PBMCs. The source is a woman aged 60-75 years in good health and CMV-seronegative.

V usage is TRBV27 and J usage is TRBJ1-2, with D perhaps matching TRBD1 (5 bases). CDR3 length: 15 residues. Trimming pared 2 bases from V and 0 bases from J, leaving 10 bases between. Germline CDR1 is MNHEY and CDR2 is SMNVEV (reference sequence). CDR3 bases: TGTGCCAGCAGTTTAACTCAGGGCGCTAACTATGGCTACACCTTC. Amino acids: CASSLTQGANYGYTF.

In nucleotides, the CDR3 is TGCGCCAGCAGCCAATTAGCGGATAACTCCTACGAGCAGTACTTC. Amino acid sequence: CASSQLADNSYEQYF. The chain couples TRBV4-3 to TRBJ2-7, with D maybe TRBD2 (6 bases). CDR3 length: 15 amino acids. V lost 2 bases, J lost 0 bases, and 11 bases lay in between. CDR1 and CDR2 (germline): LGHNA, YSLEER.

This clone was detected only a few times. The CDR3, as DNA: TGTGCCAGTAGTTCCCGCCGACTAGGAGGCGGGGAGCTGTTTTTT. Translation gives CASSSRRLGGGELFF. The chain employs TRBV19 and TRBJ2-2; a weak D match, TRBD2 (6 bases). CDR3 length: 15 amino acids. The germline V gene has CDR1 LNHDA and CDR2 SQIVND (reference sequence). V was pared by 5 bases and J by 7 bases, with 17 bases between.

A few counts support this clone. This chain joins TRBV28 and TRBJ1-1; D unclear. V gave up 6 bases and J gave up 4 bases, with 12 bases separating them. Germline values: CDR1 MDHEN, CDR2 SYDVKM. This CDR3 contains 13 residues. The CDR3: CASSPRGGTEAFF. The CDR3 DNA reads TGTGCCAGCAGCCCCCGTGGAGGCACTGAAGCTTTCTTT.

V gene TRBV6-6 combines with J gene TRBJ2-1; 11 bases agree with TRBD2. V was pared by 5 bases and J by 2 bases, with 2 bases of the junction left unmatched. Germline assignment: CDR1 MNHNY and CDR2 SVGAGI (reference sequence). CDR3 size: 15 residues. The CDR3 DNA follows: TGTGCCAGCAGTCCTAGCGGGAGGACCTACAATGAGCAGTTCTTC. Its translation: CASSPSGRTYNEQFF.